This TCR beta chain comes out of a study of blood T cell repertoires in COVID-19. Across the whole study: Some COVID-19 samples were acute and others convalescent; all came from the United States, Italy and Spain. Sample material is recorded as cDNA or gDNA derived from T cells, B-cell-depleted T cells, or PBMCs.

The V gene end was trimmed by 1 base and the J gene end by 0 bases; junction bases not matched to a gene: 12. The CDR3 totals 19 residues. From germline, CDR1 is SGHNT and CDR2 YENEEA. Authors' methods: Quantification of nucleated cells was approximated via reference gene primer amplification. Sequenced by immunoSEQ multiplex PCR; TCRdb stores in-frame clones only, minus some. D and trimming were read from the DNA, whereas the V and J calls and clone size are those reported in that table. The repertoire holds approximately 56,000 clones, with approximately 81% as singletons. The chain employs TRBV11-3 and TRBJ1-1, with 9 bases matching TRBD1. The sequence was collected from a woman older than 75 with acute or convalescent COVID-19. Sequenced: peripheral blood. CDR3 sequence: CASSLAPGQGSFLNTEAFF. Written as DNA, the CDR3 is TGTGCCAGCAGCTTAGCCCCGGGACAGGGAAGTTTCTTGAACACTGAAGCTTTCTTT.